The next 5 T cell receptor beta chains were all read from a single sample in a study of cytotoxic CD8 clonotypes in ibrutinib-treated CLL. Here immunoSEQ multiplex PCR was the method, and the copy in TCRdb shows in-frame clones only, minus some. The sample gives roughly 330,000 clones, 67% of which show up once; roughly 6.3% is in the top ten. This material consisted of PBMCs, taken after 36 months of ibrutinib treatment. These receptor sequences come from a human donor with chronic lymphocytic leukemia.

The CDR3 is CSVATGPGETQYF. As DNA, the CDR3 is TGCAGCGTTGCGACAGGGCCAGGGGAGACCCAGTACTTC. V usage is TRBV29-1 and J usage is TRBJ2-5; TRBD1 matches 7 bases. This CDR3 has 13 amino acids. The V gene end was trimmed by 4 bases and the J gene end by 5 bases; junction bases not matched to a gene: 7. The V gene's germline CDR1 is SQVTM and CDR2 ANQGSEA.

The chain joins TRBV9 to TRBJ2-5; TRBD2 matches at 12 bases. This CDR3 has 14 residues. V shed 0 bases and J 14 bases; nucleotides not matched to a gene: 8. Looked up from germline, CDR1 is SGDLS and CDR2 is YYNGEE. The CDR3, as DNA: TGTGCCAGCAGCGTAGTTCCTAGCGGGGGGGTCCCTTACTTC. Its translation is CASSVVPSGGVPYF.

This rearrangement joins TRBV6-1 to TRBJ1-1; 8 nucleotides align to TRBD1. From germline, CDR1 is MNHNS and CDR2 SASEGT. There are 14 residues in the CDR3. Unmatched junction bases numbered 5, after V lost 4 bases and J lost 4 bases. The CDR3, as DNA: TGTGCCAGCAGTGTGGACAGGGCGGGCACTGAAGCTTTCTTT. Translated: CASSVDRAGTEAFF.

This clone was counted between two and nine times. V is TRBV4-1 and J is TRBJ1-6, with D tentatively TRBD1 (6 bases). This CDR3 region has 15 residues. V was cut by 4 bases and J by 3 bases, with 10 bases left in between. From germline, CDR1 is MGHRA and CDR2 YSYEKL. The DNA of the CDR3 is TGCGCCAGCAGCCTGGACAGTAACTATAATTCACCCCTCCACTTT. This encodes CASSLDSNYNSPLHF.

This clone was counted at least ten times. For the CDR3, the DNA is TGTGCTAGTGGTTCCGCCTCGCTAGTTAACACTGAAGCTTTCTTT. This encodes CASGSASLVNTEAFF. This chain uses TRBV12-5 with TRBJ1-1; D uncertain. The germline V gene encodes CDR1 LGHNT and CDR2 FRNRAP. V was cut by 4 bases and J by 2 bases, with 14 bases left in between. CDR3 length: 15 amino acids.